A selection of T cell receptor beta chains follows, all from one sample in a study of CD8 T cells in Susac syndrome. Using its own MiXCR run on the immunoSEQ multiplex PCR reads, TCRdb lists one record per CDR3 protein. The data hold roughly 76,000 distinct CDR3 sequences, with approximately 93% observed a single time. The material sequenced was CD8+ T cells from PBMCs. The receptors stem from a human donor with Susac syndrome. CDR3s include the opening cysteine and the closing phenylalanine or tryptophan. A D gene is named only where the DNA matches it firmly. A row's size may be missing; if present it is once, few, many or a size class.

j_call: TRBJ2-1
d_call: -
v_call: TRBV2
clone_size: -
cdr3_aa: CASRTGREYNEQFF
cdr3_nt: TGTGCCAGCAGGACAGGGAGGGAATACAATGAGCAGTTCTTC

j_call: TRBJ2-1
d_call: TRBD2
v_call: TRBV11-2
clone_size: -
cdr3_aa: CASSPINREAKVWQFF
cdr3_nt: TGTGCCAGCAGCCCCATAAATCGGGAGGCGAAGGTATGGCAGTTCTTC

j_call: TRBJ1-5
d_call: -
v_call: TRBV4-3
clone_size: -
cdr3_aa: CASSQDGGTGNQPQHF
cdr3_nt: TGCGCCAGCAGCCAAGATGGGGGTACAGGCAATCAGCCCCAGCATTTT

j_call: TRBJ1-1
d_call: -
v_call: TRBV29-1
clone_size: -
cdr3_aa: CSVRALRQNTEAFF
cdr3_nt: TGCAGCGTTCGAGCCTTGCGACAGAACACTGAAGCTTTCTTT

j_call: TRBJ2-7
d_call: -
v_call: TRBV4-1
clone_size: -
cdr3_aa: CASSQEGSSYEQYF
cdr3_nt: TGCGCCAGCAGCCAAGAGGGCAGTTCCTACGAGCAGTACTTC

j_call: TRBJ2-7
d_call: -
v_call: TRBV6-6
clone_size: -
cdr3_aa: CASSLRRDPQGYEQYF
cdr3_nt: TGTGCCAGCAGCCTCCGGCGGGACCCCCAGGGATACGAGCAGTACTTC

j_call: TRBJ1-1
d_call: -
v_call: TRBV24-1
clone_size: -
cdr3_aa: CATSEPTGGGTEAFF
cdr3_nt: TGTGCCACCTCCGAACCGACAGGCGGTGGGACTGAAGCTTTCTTT

j_call: TRBJ2-1
d_call: -
v_call: TRBV12-3/TRBV12-4
clone_size: -
cdr3_aa: CASSLRWRLATTYNEQFF
cdr3_nt: TGTGCCAGCAGTTTAAGGTGGCGGCTAGCGACCACCTACAATGAGCAGTTCTTC

j_call: TRBJ1-1
d_call: -
v_call: TRBV13
clone_size: -
cdr3_aa: CASSLRIGWDTEAFF
cdr3_nt: TGTGCCAGCAGCTTAAGGATTGGTTGGGACACTGAAGCTTTCTTT

j_call: TRBJ2-1
d_call: -
v_call: TRBV28
clone_size: -
cdr3_aa: CSSSSAAPFYNEQFF
cdr3_nt: TGTTCCAGCAGCTCAGCGGCCCCTTTCTACAATGAGCAGTTCTTC

j_call: TRBJ1-2
d_call: -
v_call: TRBV21-1
clone_size: -
cdr3_aa: CASSTVSNGYTF
cdr3_nt: TGTGCCAGCAGCACCGTGAGTAATGGCTACACCTTC

j_call: TRBJ2-1
d_call: -
v_call: TRBV7-9
clone_size: -
cdr3_aa: CASSPTGKPHEQFF
cdr3_nt: TGTGCCAGCAGCCCAACTGGGAAACCTCATGAGCAGTTCTTC

j_call: TRBJ2-3
d_call: -
v_call: TRBV6-5
clone_size: -
cdr3_aa: CASRRVYSTDTQYF
cdr3_nt: TGTGCCAGCAGAAGGGTCTACTCCACAGATACGCAGTATTTT

j_call: TRBJ1-2
d_call: -
v_call: TRBV5-4
clone_size: -
cdr3_aa: CASSLLRSVWAHGYTF
cdr3_nt: TGTGCCAGCAGCTTGTTAAGGAGTGTCTGGGCCCATGGCTACACCTTC

j_call: TRBJ1-6
d_call: -
v_call: TRBV30
clone_size: -
cdr3_aa: CAWSVQGSSPLHF
cdr3_nt: TGTGCCTGGAGTGTTCAGGGGAGTTCACCCCTCCACTTT

j_call: TRBJ2-7
d_call: -
v_call: TRBV20-1
clone_size: once
cdr3_aa: CSARERTRYEQYF
cdr3_nt: TGCAGTGCTAGAGAACGGACCCGCTACGAGCAGTACTTC

j_call: TRBJ2-2
d_call: -
v_call: TRBV18
clone_size: -
cdr3_aa: CASSPTNAQSNTGELFF
cdr3_nt: TGTGCCAGCTCACCCACCAACGCACAGTCGAACACCGGGGAGCTGTTTTTT

j_call: TRBJ1-1
d_call: -
v_call: TRBV2
clone_size: -
cdr3_aa: CASIRGGGENTEAFF
cdr3_nt: TGTGCCAGCATTAGGGGGGGTGGGGAGAACACTGAAGCTTTCTTT

j_call: TRBJ2-3
d_call: -
v_call: TRBV20-1
clone_size: -
cdr3_aa: CSASYAVTDTQYF
cdr3_nt: TGCAGTGCTAGCTATGCGGTCACAGATACGCAGTATTTT

j_call: TRBJ2-5
d_call: -
v_call: TRBV9
clone_size: -
cdr3_aa: CASSLSESQETQYF
cdr3_nt: TGTGCCAGCAGCCTCTCCGAGAGCCAAGAGACCCAGTACTTC

j_call: TRBJ1-1
d_call: -
v_call: TRBV19
clone_size: -
cdr3_aa: CASNGGSPNTEAFF
cdr3_nt: TGTGCCAGTAATGGTGGCAGCCCCAACACTGAAGCTTTCTTT

j_call: TRBJ2-6
d_call: -
v_call: TRBV28
clone_size: -
cdr3_aa: CASSWLGGTGANVLTF
cdr3_nt: TGTGCCAGCAGTTGGCTGGGGGGCACGGGGGCCAACGTCCTGACTTTC

j_call: TRBJ2-5
d_call: TRBD1
v_call: TRBV7-2
clone_size: -
cdr3_aa: CASSFDRVIETQYF
cdr3_nt: TGTGCCAGCAGCTTTGACAGGGTTATAGAGACCCAGTACTTC

j_call: TRBJ2-1
d_call: TRBD2
v_call: TRBV28
clone_size: -
cdr3_aa: CASSPGGGEQFF
cdr3_nt: TGTGCCAGCAGCCCCGGGGGGGGTGAGCAGTTCTTC

j_call: TRBJ2-1
d_call: -
v_call: TRBV3-1
clone_size: -
cdr3_aa: CASSQGSFRSGEQFF
cdr3_nt: TGTGCCAGCAGCCAAGGGTCGTTCCGGTCGGGTGAGCAGTTCTTC

j_call: TRBJ1-1
d_call: -
v_call: TRBV12-3/TRBV12-4
clone_size: -
cdr3_aa: CASSFRANTEAFF
cdr3_nt: TGTGCCAGCAGTTTCCGGGCGAACACTGAAGCTTTCTTT

j_call: TRBJ2-4
d_call: -
v_call: TRBV20-1
clone_size: -
cdr3_aa: CSASHSEGDKNIQYF
cdr3_nt: TGCAGTGCTTCACACTCGGAGGGCGACAAAAACATTCAGTACTTC

j_call: TRBJ2-1
d_call: TRBD2
v_call: TRBV7-3
clone_size: -
cdr3_aa: CASSPSGGYEQFF
cdr3_nt: TGTGCCAGCAGCCCGAGCGGGGGCTATGAGCAGTTCTTC

j_call: TRBJ1-2
d_call: -
v_call: TRBV18
clone_size: -
cdr3_aa: CASSPWGWNYGYTF
cdr3_nt: TGTGCCAGCTCACCATGGGGCTGGAACTATGGCTACACCTTC

j_call: TRBJ1-2
d_call: -
v_call: TRBV27
clone_size: -
cdr3_aa: CASRRGGAGHGYTF
cdr3_nt: TGTGCCAGCCGCCGGGGGGGGGCTGGCCATGGCTACACCTTC

j_call: TRBJ1-4
d_call: -
v_call: TRBV7-3
clone_size: -
cdr3_aa: CASSVGPGRGEKLFF
cdr3_nt: TGTGCCAGCAGCGTAGGGCCGGGCCGAGGGGAAAAACTGTTTTTT

j_call: TRBJ1-2
d_call: -
v_call: TRBV6-1
clone_size: -
cdr3_aa: CASSVGGFYGYTF
cdr3_nt: TGTGCCAGCAGCGTTGGGGGATTCTATGGCTACACCTTC

j_call: TRBJ2-2
d_call: -
v_call: TRBV7-9
clone_size: -
cdr3_aa: CASSSPRQSTGELFF
cdr3_nt: TGTGCCAGCAGCTCACCCCGCCAGTCCACCGGGGAGCTGTTTTTT